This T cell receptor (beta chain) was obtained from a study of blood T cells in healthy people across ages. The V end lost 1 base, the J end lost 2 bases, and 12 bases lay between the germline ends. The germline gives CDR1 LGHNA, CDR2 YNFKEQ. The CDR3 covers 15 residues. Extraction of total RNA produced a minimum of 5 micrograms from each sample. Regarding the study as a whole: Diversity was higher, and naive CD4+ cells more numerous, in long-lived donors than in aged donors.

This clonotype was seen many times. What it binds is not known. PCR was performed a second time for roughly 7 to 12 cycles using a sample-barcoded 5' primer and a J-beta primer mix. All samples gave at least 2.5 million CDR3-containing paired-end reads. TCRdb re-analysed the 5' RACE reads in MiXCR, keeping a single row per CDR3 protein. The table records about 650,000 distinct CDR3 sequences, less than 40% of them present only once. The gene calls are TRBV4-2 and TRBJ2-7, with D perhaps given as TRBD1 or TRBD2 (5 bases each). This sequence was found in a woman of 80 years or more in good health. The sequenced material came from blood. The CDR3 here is CASSQASRDPYEQYF. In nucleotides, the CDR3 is TGTGCCAGCAGCCAAGCCTCCAGGGACCCCTACGAGCAGTACTTC.